These 3 T cell receptor beta chains were sequenced from one sample in a study of blood T cell repertoires in COVID-19 (dated by TCRdb to 2019 to 2021). Libraries were built with the immunoSEQ multiplex PCR assay. Sourced from immuneACCESS, this table was stored by TCRdb with only in-frame sequences that have V and J called. A share of the clones is absent; for the studies checked, an unresolved V gene accounts for under half, and the remainder has no known explanation. The sample includes about 98,000 clones, with nearly 90% observed a single time. The ten largest account for roughly 4.3% of the sample. Input material: peripheral blood. All receptors come from a man in his sixties or seventies with acute or convalescent COVID-19.

This clone has only a few counts. V is TRBV5-4 and J is TRBJ1-2, with TRBD1 matching over 8 bases. Germline values: CDR1 SGHNT, CDR2 YYREEE (reference sequence). The V segment lost 0 bases and the J segment 6 bases; nucleotides outside the gene matches: 10. This CDR3 is built from 16 residues. The CDR3 region is CASSLAPGQGADGYTF. CDR3 DNA: TGTGCCAGCAGCTTGGCCCCCGGCCAGGGGGCGGATGGCTACACCTTC.

The chain carries TRBV7-2 and TRBJ1-1; TRBD1 might be the D (6 bases). Deletions cut 3 bases from V and 5 bases from J, with 10 bases between. Germline V gene lookup returns CDR1 SGHTA and CDR2 FQGNSA. The CDR3 has 13 residues. The CDR3 nucleotides read TGTGCCAGCAGCTTCAACAGGGTTACTGAAGCTTTCTTT. It codes for CASSFNRVTEAFF.

The chain joins TRBV5-1 to TRBJ2-3, with TRBD2 matching over 7 bases. There are 14 residues in the CDR3. Germline CDR1 is SGHRS and CDR2 is YFSETQ. The V gene end was trimmed by 2 bases and the J gene end by 5 bases; junction bases not matched to a gene: 5. The CDR3 DNA follows: TGCGCCAGCAGCTTTTCCAGCGGGGAAGATACGCAGTATTTT. It translates to CASSFSSGEDTQYF.